Below are 24 T cell receptor beta chains sequenced from a single sample in a study of shared clonotypes between healthy human individuals. Positively selected for CCR7, the CD45RO-negative cells used as naive CD8 cells excluded terminally differentiated effector memory CD45RA+ cells. Here immunoSEQ multiplex PCR was the method, and the copy in TCRdb shows in-frame clones only, minus some. The repertoire includes some 800,000 clones, over 90% of them detected once, and 24% sits in the top ten. The sample taken for sequencing was naive CD8+ T cells sorted from blood. The receptors originated from a young man in good health.

The chain couples TRBV19 to TRBJ2-7; 9 bases match TRBD1. Germline trimming cut 7 bases from V and 3 bases from J; bases unmatched to any gene: 7. The germline CDR1 and CDR2 sequences are LNHDA and SQIVND (reference sequence). CDR3 length equals 14 residues. CDR3 DNA: TGTGCCAGTAACGGACAGGGGAATAGCTACGAGCAGTACTTC. Translation gives CASNGQGNSYEQYF.

This clone was seen a single time. This chain uses TRBV13 with TRBJ2-7; 11 positions agree with TRBD2. Germline CDR1 and CDR2: PRHDT and FYEKMQ (reference sequence). This CDR3 spans 15 amino acids. Unmatched junction bases numbered 6, after V lost 5 bases and J lost 3 bases. CDR3 loop: CASSEGLAEIYEQYF. Here the CDR3 DNA reads TGTGCCAGCAGCGAGGGACTAGCGGAGATCTACGAGCAGTACTTC.

This clone is a singleton in its sample. This sequence joins TRBV30 and TRBJ1-4, with TRBD1 as a possible D gene (5 bases). The germline V gene has CDR1 GTSNPN and CDR2 SVGIG (reference sequence). The length of the CDR3 is 12 residues. With 5 bases removed from V and 8 bases from J, the gap between germline ends came to 12 bases. The CDR3: CAWGHQLEKLFF. CDR3 coding DNA: TGTGCCTGGGGACATCAGTTGGAAAAACTGTTTTTT. Filled out from reference TRBV30 and TRBJ1-4, the complete variable domain reads SQTIHQWPATLVQPVGSPLSLECTVEGTSNPNLYWYRQAAGRGLQLLFYSVGIGQISSEVPQNLSASRPQDRQFILSSKKLLLSDSGFYLCAWGHQLEKLFFGSGTQLSVL.

This CDR3 reads CAISQTSGSPEQYF. CDR3 DNA sequence: TGTGCCATCAGCCAGACTAGCGGGAGTCCCGAGCAGTACTTC. The V call is TRBV10-3, the J call TRBJ2-7; 12 positions agree with TRBD2. V trimming: 6 bases; J trimming: 6 bases; junction bases outside the gene matches: 6. The length of the CDR3 is 14 residues. Germline CDR1 and CDR2: ENHRY and SYGVKD.

The rearrangement links TRBV7-6 to TRBJ2-3, with TRBD2 identical over 9 bases. CDR1 SGHVS and CDR2 FNYEAQ come from the germline V gene. The CDR3 totals 16 residues. The ends lost 1 base at V and 4 bases at J; junction bases unmatched: 6. The DNA of the CDR3 is TGTGCCAGCAGCTTAGGGCGGGAGGGCGCATCAGATACGCAGTATTTT. It translates to CASSLGREGASDTQYF.

The chain employs TRBV7-2 and TRBJ2-1; D is ambiguous. V was cut by 8 bases and J by 8 bases, with 16 bases left in between. CDR1 is SGHTA and CDR2 is FQGNSA in the germline V gene. This CDR3 comprises 13 residues. The CDR3 sequence: CASGMRSWDEQFF. CDR3 sequence (DNA): TGTGCCAGCGGGATGCGGTCTTGGGATGAGCAGTTCTTC.

The rearrangement uses TRBV7-9 and TRBJ2-2; the D is unclear. V was shortened by 7 bases and J by 5 bases, with 5 bases between the two germline ends. Looked up from germline, CDR1 is SEHNR and CDR2 is FQNEAQ (reference sequence). The CDR3 runs 11 residues. The CDR3 reads CASTPTGELFF. In nucleotides, the CDR3 is TGTGCCAGCACCCCTACCGGGGAGCTGTTTTTT.

CDR3 protein: CASSQDLASNNEQFF. The CDR3 DNA reads as TGCGCCAGCAGCCAAGATTTGGCCTCAAACAATGAGCAGTTCTTC. The genes are TRBV4-3 and TRBJ2-1; D unclear. V lost 0 bases to trimming and J lost 5 bases, with 11 bases between them. From germline, CDR1 is LGHNA and CDR2 YSLEER. The CDR3 covers 15 residues.

This chain uses TRBV27 with TRBJ1-1; no clear D. In germline, CDR1 is MNHEY, CDR2 SMNVEV (reference sequence). With 8 bases removed from V and 0 bases from J, the gap between germline ends came to 10 bases. This CDR3 contains 13 residues. CDR3 sequence: CASGDQMNTEAFF. CDR3 DNA: TGTGCCAGCGGGGATCAAATGAACACTGAAGCTTTCTTT.

J is TRBJ1-3 and V is TRBV6-5; TRBD1 is a possible D gene (6 bases). From germline, CDR1 is MNHEY and CDR2 SVGAGI. The CDR3 totals 14 residues. Trimming stripped 2 bases from V and 2 bases from J, with 7 bases between. The DNA of the CDR3 is TGTGCCAGCAGTTACGACAGGCCTGGAAACACCATATATTTT. Amino acids: CASSYDRPGNTIYF.

The rearrangement joins TRBV19 to TRBJ1-5; D is possibly TRBD1 (5 bases). Germline-derived CDR1 and CDR2 are LNHDA and SQIVND (reference sequence). The CDR3 totals 15 residues. V lost 5 bases and J 2 bases, leaving 13 bases between the germline ends. CDR3 in amino acids: CASSPRRGGNQPQHF. Written as DNA, the CDR3 is TGTGCCAGTAGTCCCCGACGGGGGGGCAATCAGCCCCAGCATTTT.

The chain combines TRBV29-1 with TRBJ2-2; D might be TRBD2 (6 bases). V was trimmed by 8 bases and J by 5 bases, leaving 36 bases between them. There are 20 residues in the CDR3. CDR1 is SQVTM and CDR2 is ANQGSEA in the germline V gene. The CDR3 protein is CSTEPGLPPSPYEQTGELFF. CDR3 nucleotides: TGCAGCACTGAACCGGGACTCCCACCTTCGCCTTATGAGCAAACCGGGGAGCTGTTTTTT.

This chain uses TRBV27 with TRBJ2-1, with 8 positions matching TRBD2. There are 17 residues in the CDR3. The junction had 20 bases not matched to a gene; V was cut back by 4 bases and J by 12 bases. Germline V gene data show CDR1 as MNHEY and CDR2 as SMNVEV (reference sequence). The CDR3 nucleotides read TGTGCCAGCAGTTCCCCCACTAGCGGTACAATTGGCAGTTGGCAGTTCTTC. Its protein is CASSSPTSGTIGSWQFF.

The V call is TRBV7-2, the J call TRBJ2-7; TRBD1 aligns across 10 bases. This CDR3 contains 17 residues. J gave up 6 bases and V 1 base, and 12 bases lay outside the gene matches. Germline values: CDR1 SGHTA, CDR2 FQGNSA. The CDR3 DNA reads as TGTGCCAGCAGCTTAGTAGGTGGACAGGGGGGTTTAAGCGAGCAGTACTTC. Translating gives CASSLVGGQGGLSEQYF. The whole variable domain, remainder taken from reference TRBV7-2 and TRBJ2-7, is GAGVSQSPSNKVTEKGKDVELRCDPISGHTALYWYRQSLGQGLEFLIYFQGNSAPDKSGLPSDRFSAERTGGSVSTLTIQRTQQEDSAVYLCASSLVGGQGGLSEQYFGPGTRLTVT.

The V and J genes are TRBV6-1 and TRBJ2-7, with 8 positions matching TRBD2. The CDR3 is 15 residues long. The germline V gene encodes CDR1 MNHNS and CDR2 SASEGT. Trimming at V came to 6 bases and at J to 2 bases, leaving 9 bases not matched to a gene. The CDR3, as DNA: TGTGCCAGCAGGTTCAAGGTACTAGCGGCCTACGAGCAGTACTTC. Its protein product is CASRFKVLAAYEQYF.

The V call is TRBV13, the J call TRBJ1-4; the D gene is possibly TRBD1 (5 bases). This CDR3 comprises 15 residues. With 5 bases removed from V and 1 base from J, the gap between germline ends came to 11 bases. Germline CDR1 PRHDT, CDR2 FYEKMQ (reference sequence). The CDR3, as DNA: TGTGCCAGCAGCCCGGCGGGGCTAACTAATGAAAAACTGTTTTTT. Amino acids: CASSPAGLTNEKLFF.

The V and J genes are TRBV7-3 and TRBJ2-1; 9 bases agree with TRBD2. The trim removed 0 bases at V and 2 bases at J, leaving 14 bases unmatched. Germline assignment: CDR1 SGHTA and CDR2 FQGTGA. The CDR3 spans 20 residues. The CDR3 loop reads CASSLTPWAGGPNPYNEQFF. CDR3 bases: TGTGCCAGCAGCTTAACGCCCTGGGCGGGAGGGCCAAACCCCTACAATGAGCAGTTCTTC. Variable domain in full (rest from reference TRBV7-3 and TRBJ2-1): GAGVSQTPSNKVTEKGKYVELRCDPISGHTALYWYRQSLGQGPEFLIYFQGTGAADDSGLPNDRFFAVRPEGSVSTLKIQRTERGDSAVYLCASSLTPWAGGPNPYNEQFFGPGTRLTVL.

This chain joins TRBV4-2 and TRBJ2-7; 7 positions agree with TRBD1. The length of the CDR3 is 14 residues. After removal of 5 bases from V and 0 bases from J, the junction contained 4 bases not matched to a gene. Germline lookup yields CDR1 LGHNA and CDR2 YNFKEQ. CDR3 protein: CASSTNRGSYEQYF. DNA for the CDR3: TGTGCCAGCAGCACGAACAGGGGCTCCTACGAGCAGTACTTC.

This rearrangement joins TRBV5-3 to TRBJ2-7, with TRBD1 matching over 9 bases. TRBV5-3 is assigned to the ORF class and has an uncertain function. The CDR3 totals 15 residues. V lost 2 bases, J lost 2 bases, and 5 bases stayed unmatched. CDR3 nucleotides: TGTGCCAGAAGCTTTCAGGACAGGGGTGCCTACGAGCAGTACTTC. Encoded protein: CARSFQDRGAYEQYF.

The chain couples TRBV27 to TRBJ2-2; 9 bases agree with TRBD2. CDR1 and CDR2 from the germline V gene are MNHEY and SMNVEV (reference sequence). V lost 3 bases, J lost 1 base, and 6 bases stayed unmatched. This CDR3 is 17 amino acids long. The DNA for the CDR3 is TGTGCCAGCAGTTTCAGTGCACTAGCGGGGAACACCGGGGAGCTGTTTTTT. This encodes CASSFSALAGNTGELFF.

Concerning this clone: This specimen includes other DNA sequences encoding the same CDR3. CDR3 nucleotides: TGCGCCAGCAGCCAAGAGTCTAGTGGTACAGTTAACACTGAAGCTTTCTTT. Residues: CASSQESSGTVNTEAFF. This chain uses TRBV4-1 with TRBJ1-1; D unresolved. CDR1 and CDR2 (germline): MGHRA, YSYEKL. CDR3 size: 17 residues. V was trimmed by 0 bases and J by 2 bases, leaving 16 bases between them.

About this clone: At the DNA level, this CDR3 is encoded by other sequences in the same sample as well. V is TRBV6-6 and J is TRBJ2-3; possible D gene TRBD2, 6 bases. Germline V gene lookup returns CDR1 MNHNY and CDR2 SVGAGI (reference sequence). This CDR3 is 13 amino acids long. The V and J ends lost 3 bases and 3 bases respectively, with 7 bases between them. CDR3 region: CASSYGGTDTQYF. The CDR3 nucleotides are TGTGCCAGCAGTTATGGGGGGACAGATACGCAGTATTTT.

The chain links TRBV27 to TRBJ1-3; D gene unclear. The CDR3 has 13 residues. Trimming cost V 4 bases and J 2 bases, with 6 bases left between them. Germline CDR1 reads MNHEY; CDR2 reads SMNVEV (reference sequence). CDR3 protein: CASSSSPGNTIYF. The CDR3 nucleotides read TGTGCCAGCAGTTCCTCGCCTGGAAACACCATATATTTT.

The J gene is TRBJ1-2, the V gene TRBV5-5; TRBD1 matches 8 bases. J gave up 2 bases and V 1 base, and 16 bases lay outside the gene matches. CDR3 length equals 19 residues. Germline V gene sequence: CDR1 SGHKS, CDR2 YYEKEE (reference sequence). CDR3 loop: CASSLTQIPWTGSNYGYTF. CDR3 in DNA: TGTGCCAGCAGCTTGACCCAGATTCCGTGGACAGGGAGCAACTATGGCTACACCTTC.